Listed here is a single TCR beta chain. The target of this receptor is not known. No base quality information exists; no much larger clone differs at one position. Measured from the cysteine to the phenylalanine, the CDR3 is 17 residues long. Solely the CDR3 DNA is kept, with 51 bases framed from the first base. Trimming takes 0 bases off V and 1 base off J; junction bases not matched to a gene: 6. The germline V gene supplies CDR1 MNHNS and CDR2 SASEGT. Ophthalmopathy patients had moderately to severely active disease, Clinical Activity Score of at least 3, NOSPECS grade of at least 4, and duration under 3 months. Patients with uncontrolled infections, other autoimmune diseases, pregnancy or lactation were excluded. Diagnoses relied on clinical symptoms, serum thyroxine and TRAb, thyroid ultrasound and orbital computed tomography. PBMCs were separated from under 11 ml of fresh peripheral blood using Ficoll-Paque density gradient centrifugation. Total RNA was extracted with Trizol reagent, and quality was checked on an Agilent 2100 Bioanalyzer.

Amplification of TCR beta CDR3 regions was carried out from RNA transcripts. For the first round of RT-PCR on the TCR CDR3, the HTBI primer set was used together with the Qiagen OneStep RT-PCR kit. Libraries were constructed in a second round of multiplex PCR, after which size selection and purification were carried out. Sequencing of the libraries was done on an Illumina HiSeq2000 using paired-end 100 bp reads. The authors' pipeline ran thus. SOAPnuke was used to process the raw data, throwing out any read that contained adapters or uncalled bases, had a mean Phred below 15, or lacked an exact constant-primer or identifier match. COPE v1.2.5 was used to merge high-quality paired reads, and clonotypes were defined as unique nucleotide sequences. Clonotypes were aligned to IMGT TRBV, TRBD and TRBJ reference segments using MiTCR v1.1. Only V-J combinations with frequency above 0.0001, covering roughly 99% of repertoires, were analysed. A TCS score was defined as the ratio of F50 (clonal expansion) to E x V (chaos), with BLOSUM62-based TCRdist applied between CDR3 peptides within each V-J. Welch's t-statistics and random forest reduced several hundred V-J features to under 15, which were used in a naive Bayes classifier (R e1071). Starting from the raw public reads, TCRdb applied fastp trimming at Q25, assembled clones with MiXCR and retained in-frame beta chains. Under each unique CDR3 protein, matching rows form one entry showing the most common genes and DNA. TCRdb's processing, not the authors' own work, is the source of the V and J calls. In this sample the table shows fewer than 750,000 distinct CDR3 sequences, approximately 15% of which occur a single time. Around 13% of the sample is taken by the ten largest.

This entry comes from a study of T cells in Graves' hyperthyroidism and ophthalmopathy (dated by TCRdb to the late 2010s). For context, the study as a whole: Peripheral blood samples were taken at initial diagnosis, before any treatment was given. A discovery cohort of 95 to 100 patients, approximately 45 with Graves' ophthalmopathy and about 58 with stable Graves' hyperthyroidism, was used to find distinguishing TCR V-J signatures. Prospective prediction of ophthalmopathy was tested in an independent validation cohort of 18 to 20 hyperthyroidism patients and some 17 patients who later progressed to ophthalmopathy. The 75 to 100 discovery patients were randomly divided into training and test sets at a 7:3 ratio. In addition, the study compared T-cell repertoires in thyroid tissue and in blood from over 5 Graves' hyperthyroidism patients. After sampling, hyperthyroidism patients received methimazole starting at 30 mg daily, and ophthalmopathy patients received high-dose intravenous methylprednisolone. According to the paper, TCR Vbeta CDR3 sequencing was carried out on some 130 peripheral blood samples, which came from 40 to 45 ophthalmopathy, under 85 hyperthyroidism and approximately 17 progressor patients. On the study overall, not on this receptor specifically: Sample size was not statistically predetermined, and blinding of investigators to group allocation was not performed. In cross-validation, a model built on a 13 V-J signature told ophthalmopathy apart from stable hyperthyroidism with just under 90% sensitivity and about 81% specificity, and in testing the same model reached 80%/75%. In validation, the model predicted progression to ophthalmopathy a median of approximately 6.3 months before onset, with approximately 70% sensitivity and nearly 75% specificity. Most expanded thyroid clonotypes (frequency above 0.001) were also detected in blood, suggesting blood repertoires may reflect thyroid immune responses.

The sequence came from a woman aged 50 to 60 with Graves' ophthalmopathy. The rearranged segments are TRBV6-1 and TRBJ1-5; TRBD1 lines up with 7 middle nucleotides. The specimen sequenced was blood. The CDR3 here reads CASSEATTGASNQPQHF. The DNA reads as follows: TGTGCCAGCAGTGAAGCGACCACAGGGGCGAGCAATCAGCCCCAGCATTTT.